The present T cell receptor beta chain was sequenced within a study of OX40 agonist ivuxolimab in advanced cancers. Study in general: Patients were treated with intravenous ivuxolimab, dosed at 0.01 to 10 mg/kg and infused every 2 weeks. Notes on the study in general: Compared with others, partial responders at 0.1-3.0 mg/kg displayed clonal expansion among the lowest. The average count of expanded clones was higher among CD8+ T cells than among CD4+.

Patients were ineligible given autoimmune disease history or systemic immunosuppression. By sample fraction, this clone is medium-sized (0.01 to 0.1%). Its antigen is unidentified. The repertoire was sequenced with immunoSEQ multiplex PCR; TCRdb's copy has only in-frame clones and lacks some. The sample carries around 61,000 clones, roughly 84% recorded once. The CDR3 runs to 15 residues. V lost 4 bases to trimming and J lost 11 bases, with 19 bases between them. Germline CDR1 SGHRS, CDR2 YFSETQ. This chain links TRBV5-1 with TRBJ1-6; the D gene is possibly TRBD1 (6 bases). This specimen consisted of CD4+ or CD8+ T cells sorted from blood, obtained in a trial of the OX40 agonist ivuxolimab. The source of this sequence is an adult with an advanced solid tumor such as melanoma, head and neck, liver or kidney cancer. Here the CDR3 DNA reads TGCGCCAGCAGCCCGCCGGGGGGGGGCGGTGCACCCCTCCACTTT. Translating gives CASSPPGGGGAPLHF.